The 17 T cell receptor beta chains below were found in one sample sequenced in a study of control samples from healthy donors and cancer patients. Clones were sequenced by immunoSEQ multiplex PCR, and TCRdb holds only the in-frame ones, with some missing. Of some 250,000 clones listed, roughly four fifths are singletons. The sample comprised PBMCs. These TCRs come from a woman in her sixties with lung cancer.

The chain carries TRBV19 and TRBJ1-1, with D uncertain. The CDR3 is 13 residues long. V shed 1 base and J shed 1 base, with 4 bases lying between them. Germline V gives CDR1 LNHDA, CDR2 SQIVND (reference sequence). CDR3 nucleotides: TGTGCCAGTAGTATAGCAGCGAACACTGAAGCTTTCTTT. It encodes CASSIAANTEAFF.

The CDR3 protein is CSVDWDGPSGANVLTF. As DNA, the CDR3 is TGCAGCGTTGATTGGGACGGTCCCTCTGGGGCCAACGTCCTGACTTTC. The rearrangement joins TRBV29-1 to TRBJ2-6; the D gene could be TRBD1 or TRBD2 (5 bases each). CDR3 size: 16 residues. Germline V CDR1 and CDR2: SQVTM, ANQGSEA. The V gene lost 3 bases and the J gene lost 0 bases, with 12 bases spanning the gap.

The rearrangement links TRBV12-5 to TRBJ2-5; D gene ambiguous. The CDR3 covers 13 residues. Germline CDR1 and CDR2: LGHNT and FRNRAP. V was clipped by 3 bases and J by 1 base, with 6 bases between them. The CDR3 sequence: CASGFSTQETQYF. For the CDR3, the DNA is TGTGCTAGTGGTTTTTCGACCCAAGAGACCCAGTACTTC.

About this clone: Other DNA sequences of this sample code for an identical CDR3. This CDR3 is CASSLGQYNEQFF. CDR3 sequence (DNA): TGCGCCAGCAGCTTGGGACAGTACAATGAGCAGTTCTTC. V gene TRBV5-1 combines with J gene TRBJ2-1; weak D call: TRBD1 (5 bases). The germline V gene encodes CDR1 SGHRS and CDR2 YFSETQ. The CDR3 has 13 amino acids. The germline V and J ends were trimmed by 0 bases and 4 bases, with 5 bases remaining between them.

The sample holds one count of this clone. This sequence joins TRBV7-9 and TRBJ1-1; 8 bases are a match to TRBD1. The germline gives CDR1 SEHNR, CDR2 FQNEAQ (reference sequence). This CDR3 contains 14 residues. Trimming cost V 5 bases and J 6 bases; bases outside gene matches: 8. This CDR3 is CASSPNRGAAEAFF. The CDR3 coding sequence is TGTGCCAGCAGCCCAAACAGGGGGGCCGCTGAAGCTTTCTTT.

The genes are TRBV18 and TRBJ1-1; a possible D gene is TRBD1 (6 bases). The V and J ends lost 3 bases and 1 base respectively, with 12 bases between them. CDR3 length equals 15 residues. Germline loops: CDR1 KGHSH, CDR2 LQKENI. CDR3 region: CASSPPGGANTEAFF. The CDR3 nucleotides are TGTGCCAGCTCACCCCCGGGGGGGGCGAACACTGAAGCTTTCTTT.

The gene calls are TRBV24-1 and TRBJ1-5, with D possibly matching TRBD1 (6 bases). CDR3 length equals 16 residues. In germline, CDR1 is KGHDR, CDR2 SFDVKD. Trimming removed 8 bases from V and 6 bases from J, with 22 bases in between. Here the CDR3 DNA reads TGTGCCACCACTTCGACAGGAAACCGGCAGACTCAGCCCCAGCATTTT. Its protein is CATTSTGNRQTQPQHF.

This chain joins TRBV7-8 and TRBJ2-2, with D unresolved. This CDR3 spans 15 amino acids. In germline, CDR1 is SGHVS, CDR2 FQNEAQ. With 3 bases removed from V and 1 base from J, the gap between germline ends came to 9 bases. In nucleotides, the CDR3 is TGTGCCAGCAGCTTGCCTATCGGGAACACCGGGGAGCTGTTTTTT. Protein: CASSLPIGNTGELFF.

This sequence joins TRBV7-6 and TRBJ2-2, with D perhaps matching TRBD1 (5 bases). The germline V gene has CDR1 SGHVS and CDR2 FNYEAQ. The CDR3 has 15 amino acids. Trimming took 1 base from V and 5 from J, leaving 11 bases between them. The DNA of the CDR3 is TGTGCCAGCAGCTTAGAGCCAGGGTGGACCGGGGAGCTGTTTTTT. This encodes CASSLEPGWTGELFF.

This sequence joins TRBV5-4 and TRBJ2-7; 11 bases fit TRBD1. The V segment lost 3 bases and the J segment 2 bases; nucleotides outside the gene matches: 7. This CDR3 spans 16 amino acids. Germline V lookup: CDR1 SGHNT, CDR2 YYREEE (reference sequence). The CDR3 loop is CASSSKDRGPPYEQYF. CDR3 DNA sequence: TGTGCCAGCAGCTCGAAGGACAGGGGGCCTCCCTACGAGCAGTACTTC.

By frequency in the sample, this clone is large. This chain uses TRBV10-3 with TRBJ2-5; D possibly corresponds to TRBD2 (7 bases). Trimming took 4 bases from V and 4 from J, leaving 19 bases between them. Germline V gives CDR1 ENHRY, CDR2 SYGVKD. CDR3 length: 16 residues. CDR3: CAISAGGGGTGETQYF. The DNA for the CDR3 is TGTGCCATCAGTGCTGGGGGCGGGGGTACGGGAGAGACCCAGTACTTC.

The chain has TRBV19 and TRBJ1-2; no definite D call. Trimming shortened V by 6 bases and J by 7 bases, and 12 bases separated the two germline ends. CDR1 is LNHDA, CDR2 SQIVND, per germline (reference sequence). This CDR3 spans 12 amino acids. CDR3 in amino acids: CASSPLLGGYTF. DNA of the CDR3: TGTGCCAGTAGCCCCCTCCTGGGTGGCTACACCTTC.

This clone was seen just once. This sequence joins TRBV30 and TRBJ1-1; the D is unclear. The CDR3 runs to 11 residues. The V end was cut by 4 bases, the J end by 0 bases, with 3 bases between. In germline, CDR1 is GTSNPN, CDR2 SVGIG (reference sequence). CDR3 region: CAWNLNTEAFF. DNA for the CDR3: TGTGCCTGGAACTTGAACACTGAAGCTTTCTTT.

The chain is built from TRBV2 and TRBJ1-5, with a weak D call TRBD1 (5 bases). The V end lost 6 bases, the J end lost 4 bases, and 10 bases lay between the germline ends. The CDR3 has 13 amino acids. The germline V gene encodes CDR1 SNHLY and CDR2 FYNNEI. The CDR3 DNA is TGTGCCAGCAGGGACGGGGGAAATCAGCCCCAGCATTTT. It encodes CASRDGGNQPQHF.

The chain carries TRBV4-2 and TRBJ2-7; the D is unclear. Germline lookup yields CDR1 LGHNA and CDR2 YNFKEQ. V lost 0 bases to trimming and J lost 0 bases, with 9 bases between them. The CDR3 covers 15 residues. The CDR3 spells CASSQDPSSSYEQYF. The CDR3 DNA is TGTGCCAGCAGCCAAGATCCCAGCTCCTCCTACGAGCAGTACTTC.

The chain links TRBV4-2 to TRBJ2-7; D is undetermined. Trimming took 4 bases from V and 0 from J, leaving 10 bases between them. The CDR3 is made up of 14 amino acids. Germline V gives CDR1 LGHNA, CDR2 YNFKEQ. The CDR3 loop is CASSPQIDSYEQYF. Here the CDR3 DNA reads TGTGCCAGCAGCCCCCAAATCGACTCCTACGAGCAGTACTTC.

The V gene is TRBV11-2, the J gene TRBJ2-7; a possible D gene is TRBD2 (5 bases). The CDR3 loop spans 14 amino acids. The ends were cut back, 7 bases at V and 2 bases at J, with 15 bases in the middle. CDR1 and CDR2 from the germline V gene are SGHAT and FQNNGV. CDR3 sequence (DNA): TGTGCCAGCACCACGGACGGGAAAACCTACGAGCAGTACTTC. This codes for CASTTDGKTYEQYF.